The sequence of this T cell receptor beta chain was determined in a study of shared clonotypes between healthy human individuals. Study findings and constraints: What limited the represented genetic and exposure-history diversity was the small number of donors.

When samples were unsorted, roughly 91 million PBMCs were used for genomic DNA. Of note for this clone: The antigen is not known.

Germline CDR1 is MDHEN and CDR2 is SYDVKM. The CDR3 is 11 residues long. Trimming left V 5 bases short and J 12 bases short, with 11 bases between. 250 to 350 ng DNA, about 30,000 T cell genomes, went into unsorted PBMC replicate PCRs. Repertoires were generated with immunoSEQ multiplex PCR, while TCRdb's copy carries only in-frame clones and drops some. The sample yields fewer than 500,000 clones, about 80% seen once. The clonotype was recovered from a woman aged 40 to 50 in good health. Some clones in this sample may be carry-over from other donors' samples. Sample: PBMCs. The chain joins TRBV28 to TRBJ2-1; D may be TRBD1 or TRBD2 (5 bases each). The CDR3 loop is CASSRGTRQFF. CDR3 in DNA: TGTGCCAGCAGTCGAGGGACCCGGCAGTTCTTC.